At least ten counts were recorded for the clone carrying this T cell receptor (beta chain). Its antigen remains unknown. CDR3 size: 18 residues. Trimming removed 0 bases at V and 1 base at J, with 18 bases between. The germline CDR1 and CDR2 sequences are MGHRA and YSYEKL. The sample comes from a study of blood T cells in healthy people across ages. Study-wide context: Template switching picked up about one barcoded beta molecule for each two T cells. Points from the study as a whole: Bulk PBMC profiling left naive and antigen-experienced comparisons inconclusive.

Then a second PCR, running about 7 to 11 cycles, was carried out with a sample-barcoded 5' primer and a J-beta primer mix. In TCRdb, the 5' RACE reads were re-called with MiXCR into one record per CDR3 protein. The profile covers around 990,000 distinct CDR3 sequences, with almost 25% appearing a single time and less than 0.75% taken by the ten largest. These same data were also listed under a study on T cells of mothers and their children. That source reports: In this cohort, donors were three healthy Caucasian mothers plus their six children. The yield was over 8 million TCR beta CDR3 reads from each mother and 2.5 million to 3.5 million from each child.

J is TRBJ2-5 and V is TRBV4-1; maybe TRBD2 (7 bases). Sequencing input: blood. The receptor was isolated from a girl aged 2 to 9 in good health. The CDR3 nucleotides read TGCGCCAGCAGCCAAGATGTGTCGCGGGGGCAATTCCAAGAGACCCAGTACTTC. This translates into CASSQDVSRGQFQETQYF.